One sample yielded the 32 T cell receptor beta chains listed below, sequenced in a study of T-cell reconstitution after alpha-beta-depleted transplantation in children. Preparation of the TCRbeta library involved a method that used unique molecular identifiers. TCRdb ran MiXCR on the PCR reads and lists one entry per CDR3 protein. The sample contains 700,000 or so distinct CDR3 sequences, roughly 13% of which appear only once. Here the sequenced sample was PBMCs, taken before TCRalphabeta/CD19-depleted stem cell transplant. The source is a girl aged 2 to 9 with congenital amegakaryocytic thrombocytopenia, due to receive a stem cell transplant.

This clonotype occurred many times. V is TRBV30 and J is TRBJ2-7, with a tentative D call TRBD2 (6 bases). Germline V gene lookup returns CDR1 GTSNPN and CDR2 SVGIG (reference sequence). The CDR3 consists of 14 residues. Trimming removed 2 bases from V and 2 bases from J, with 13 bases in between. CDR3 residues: CAWSILASTYEQYF. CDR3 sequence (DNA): TGTGCCTGGAGTATTCTAGCGTCTACCTACGAGCAGTACTTC.

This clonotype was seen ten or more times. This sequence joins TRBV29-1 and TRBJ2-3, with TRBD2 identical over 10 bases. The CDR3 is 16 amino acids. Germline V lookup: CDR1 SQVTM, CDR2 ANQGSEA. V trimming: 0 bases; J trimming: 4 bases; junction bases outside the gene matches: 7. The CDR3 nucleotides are TGCAGCGTTGAAGACGGACTAGCGGTTACCTCAGATACGCAGTATTTT. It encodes CSVEDGLAVTSDTQYF.

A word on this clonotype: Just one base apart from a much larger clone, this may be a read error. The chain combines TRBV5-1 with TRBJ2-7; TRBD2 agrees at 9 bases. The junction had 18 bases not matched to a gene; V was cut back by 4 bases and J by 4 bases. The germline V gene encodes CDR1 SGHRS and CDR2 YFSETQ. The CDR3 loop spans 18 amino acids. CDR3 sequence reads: CASSLNQGASGMLYEQYF. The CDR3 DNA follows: TGCGCCAGCAGCCTAAACCAGGGCGCTAGCGGGATGTTATACGAGCAGTACTTC.

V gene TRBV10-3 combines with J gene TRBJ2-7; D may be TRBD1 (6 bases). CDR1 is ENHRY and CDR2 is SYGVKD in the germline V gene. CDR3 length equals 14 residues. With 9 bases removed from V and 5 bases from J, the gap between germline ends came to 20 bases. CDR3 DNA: TGTGCCATTAGGCCAGACTTAGGGGGACACGAGCAGTACTTC. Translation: CAIRPDLGGHEQYF.

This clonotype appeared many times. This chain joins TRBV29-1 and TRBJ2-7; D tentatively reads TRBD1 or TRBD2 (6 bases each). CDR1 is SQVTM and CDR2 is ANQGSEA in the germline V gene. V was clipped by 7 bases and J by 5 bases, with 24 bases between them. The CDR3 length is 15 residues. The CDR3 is CSAPPPGDTRNEQYF. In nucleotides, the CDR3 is TGCAGCGCCCCGCCCCCGGGGGACACCCGAAACGAGCAGTACTTC.

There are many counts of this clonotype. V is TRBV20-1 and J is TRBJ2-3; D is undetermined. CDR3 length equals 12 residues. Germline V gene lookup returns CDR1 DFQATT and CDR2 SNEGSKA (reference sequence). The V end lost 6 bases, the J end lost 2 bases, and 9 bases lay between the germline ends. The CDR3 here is CSAPLATDTQYF. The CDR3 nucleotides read TGCAGTGCACCCTTAGCCACAGATACGCAGTATTTT.

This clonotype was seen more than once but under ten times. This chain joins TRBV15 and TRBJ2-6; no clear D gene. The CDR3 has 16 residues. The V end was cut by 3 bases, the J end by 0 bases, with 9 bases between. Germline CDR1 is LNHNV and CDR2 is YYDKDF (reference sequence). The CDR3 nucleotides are TGTGCCACCAGCAGGGATAGTTTCTCTGGGGCCAACGTCCTGACTTTC. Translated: CATSRDSFSGANVLTF.

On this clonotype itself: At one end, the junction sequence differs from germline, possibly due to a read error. The CDR3 is CASSDANTRELFF. The CDR3 nucleotides read TGCGCCAGCAGCGACGCGAACACCCGGGAGCTGTTTTTT. The chain uses TRBV5-1 and TRBJ2-2; D gene unclear. The CDR3 is made up of 13 amino acids. Germline loops: CDR1 SGHRS, CDR2 YFSETQ.

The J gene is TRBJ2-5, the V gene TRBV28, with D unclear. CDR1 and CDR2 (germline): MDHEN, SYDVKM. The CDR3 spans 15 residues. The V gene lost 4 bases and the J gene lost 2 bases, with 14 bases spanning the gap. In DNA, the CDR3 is TGTGCCAGCAGTTCCTCCTCCGGCCAGCAAGAGACCCAGTACTTC. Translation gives CASSSSSGQQETQYF.

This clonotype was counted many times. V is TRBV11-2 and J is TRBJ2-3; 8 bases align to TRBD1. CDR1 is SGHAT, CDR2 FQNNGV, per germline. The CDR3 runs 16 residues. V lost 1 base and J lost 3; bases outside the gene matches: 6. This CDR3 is CASSLGAGGGTDTQYF. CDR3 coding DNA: TGTGCCAGCAGCTTAGGTGCAGGGGGCGGGACAGATACGCAGTATTTT.

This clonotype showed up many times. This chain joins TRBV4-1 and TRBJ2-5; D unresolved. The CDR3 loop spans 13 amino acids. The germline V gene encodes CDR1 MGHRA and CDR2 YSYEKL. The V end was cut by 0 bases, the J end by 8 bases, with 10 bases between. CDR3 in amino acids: CASSQDPTVTQYF. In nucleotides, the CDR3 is TGCGCCAGCAGCCAAGACCCAACAGTTACCCAGTACTTC.

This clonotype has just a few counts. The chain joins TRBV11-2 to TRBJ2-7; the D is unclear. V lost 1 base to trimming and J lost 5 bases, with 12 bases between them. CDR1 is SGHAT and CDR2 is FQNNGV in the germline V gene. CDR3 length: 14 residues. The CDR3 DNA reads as TGTGCCAGCAGCTTAGTTCGTAGGTCCCACGAGCAGTACTTC. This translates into CASSLVRRSHEQYF.

CDR3 protein: CASASSNEQYF. In DNA, the CDR3 is TGTGCCAGCGCATCCTCTAACGAGCAGTACTTC. This chain links TRBV7-9 with TRBJ2-7; no definite D call. In germline, CDR1 is SEHNR, CDR2 FQNEAQ (reference sequence). The ends were cut back, 8 bases at V and 5 bases at J, with 10 bases in the middle. CDR3 length equals 11 residues.

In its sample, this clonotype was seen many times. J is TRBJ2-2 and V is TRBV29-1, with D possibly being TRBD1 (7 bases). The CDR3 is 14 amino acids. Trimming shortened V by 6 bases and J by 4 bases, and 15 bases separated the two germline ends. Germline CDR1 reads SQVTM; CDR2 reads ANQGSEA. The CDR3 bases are TGCAGCGTCTGGGGGGACAGCAGCACCGGGGAGCTGTTTTTT. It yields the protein CSVWGDSSTGELFF.

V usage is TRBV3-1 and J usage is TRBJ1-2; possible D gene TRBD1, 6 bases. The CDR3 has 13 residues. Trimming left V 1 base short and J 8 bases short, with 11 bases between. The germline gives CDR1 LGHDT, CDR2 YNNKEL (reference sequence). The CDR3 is CASSQGLQGGYTF. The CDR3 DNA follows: TGTGCCAGCAGCCAAGGTTTACAGGGCGGCTACACCTTC.

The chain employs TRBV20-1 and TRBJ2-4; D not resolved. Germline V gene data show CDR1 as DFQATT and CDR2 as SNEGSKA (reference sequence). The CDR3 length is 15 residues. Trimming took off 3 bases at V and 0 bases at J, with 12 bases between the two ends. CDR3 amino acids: CSARNSNLAKNIQYF. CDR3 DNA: TGCAGTGCTAGGAACAGCAATCTAGCCAAAAACATTCAGTACTTC.

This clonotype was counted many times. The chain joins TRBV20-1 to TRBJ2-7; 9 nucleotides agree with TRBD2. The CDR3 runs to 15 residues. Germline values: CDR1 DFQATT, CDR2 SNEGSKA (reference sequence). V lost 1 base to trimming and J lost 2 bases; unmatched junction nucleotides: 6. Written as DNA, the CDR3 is TGCAGTGCTAGAGGTTCCGGACTAGCGACCTACGAGCAGTACTTC. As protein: CSARGSGLATYEQYF.

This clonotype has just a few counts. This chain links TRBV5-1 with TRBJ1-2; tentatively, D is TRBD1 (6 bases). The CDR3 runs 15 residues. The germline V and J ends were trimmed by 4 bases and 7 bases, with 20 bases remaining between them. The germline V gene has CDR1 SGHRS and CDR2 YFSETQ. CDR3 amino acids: CASSTSLGTRTGYTF. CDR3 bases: TGCGCCAGCAGCACTTCCCTCGGGACAAGGACTGGCTACACCTTC.

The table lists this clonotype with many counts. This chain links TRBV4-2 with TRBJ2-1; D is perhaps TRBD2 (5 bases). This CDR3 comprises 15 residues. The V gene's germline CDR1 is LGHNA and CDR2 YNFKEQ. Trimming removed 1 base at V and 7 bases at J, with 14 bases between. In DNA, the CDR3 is TGTGCCAGCAGCCAAGGACCCACTAGTGCGAATGAGCAGTTCTTC. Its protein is CASSQGPTSANEQFF.

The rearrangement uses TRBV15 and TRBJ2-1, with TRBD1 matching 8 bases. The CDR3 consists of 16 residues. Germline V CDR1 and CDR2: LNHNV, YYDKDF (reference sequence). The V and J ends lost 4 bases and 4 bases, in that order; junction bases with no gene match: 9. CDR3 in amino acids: CATSTHNRGWYNEQFF. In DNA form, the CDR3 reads TGTGCCACCAGCACACACAACAGGGGGTGGTACAATGAGCAGTTCTTC.

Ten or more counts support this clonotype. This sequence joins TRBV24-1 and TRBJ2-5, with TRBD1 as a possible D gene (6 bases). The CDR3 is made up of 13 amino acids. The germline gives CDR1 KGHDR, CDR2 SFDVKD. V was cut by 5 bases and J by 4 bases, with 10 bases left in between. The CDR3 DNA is TGTGCCACCAGTGGAAGAGGGGGAGAGACCCAGTACTTC. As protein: CATSGRGGETQYF.

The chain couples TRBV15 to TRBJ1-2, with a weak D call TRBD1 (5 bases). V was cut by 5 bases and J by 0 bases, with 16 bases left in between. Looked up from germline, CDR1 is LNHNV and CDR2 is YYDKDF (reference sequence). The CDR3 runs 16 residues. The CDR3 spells CATSPRARQPNYGYTF. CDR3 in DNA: TGTGCCACCAGCCCGAGGGCCCGACAGCCTAACTATGGCTACACCTTC.

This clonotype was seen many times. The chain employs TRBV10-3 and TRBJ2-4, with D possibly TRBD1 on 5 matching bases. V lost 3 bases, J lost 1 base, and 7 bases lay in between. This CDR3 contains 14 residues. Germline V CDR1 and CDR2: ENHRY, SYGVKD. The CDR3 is CAISDRVAKNIQYF. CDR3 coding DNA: TGTGCCATCAGTGACAGGGTGGCCAAAAACATTCAGTACTTC.

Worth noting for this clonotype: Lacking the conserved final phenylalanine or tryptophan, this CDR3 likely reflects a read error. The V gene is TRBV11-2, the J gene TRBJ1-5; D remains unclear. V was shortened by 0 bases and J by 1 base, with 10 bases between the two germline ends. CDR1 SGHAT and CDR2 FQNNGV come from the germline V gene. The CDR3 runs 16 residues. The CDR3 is CASSLDPPGSNQPQHL. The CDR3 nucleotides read TGTGCCAGCAGCTTAGACCCGCCTGGGAGCAATCAGCCCCAGCATTTA.

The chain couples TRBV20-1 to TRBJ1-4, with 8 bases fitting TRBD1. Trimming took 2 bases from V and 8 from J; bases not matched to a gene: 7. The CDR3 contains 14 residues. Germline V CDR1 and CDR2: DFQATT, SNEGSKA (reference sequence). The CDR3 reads CSARKDRGAEKLFF. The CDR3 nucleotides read TGCAGTGCTAGAAAAGACAGGGGTGCGGAAAAACTGTTTTTT.

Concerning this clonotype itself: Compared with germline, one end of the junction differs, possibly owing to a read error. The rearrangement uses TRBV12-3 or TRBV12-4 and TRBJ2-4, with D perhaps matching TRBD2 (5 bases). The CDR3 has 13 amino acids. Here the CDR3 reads CASCGLAKIIQYF. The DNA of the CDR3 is TGTGCCAGCTGCGGGTTAGCCAAAATCATTCAGTACTTC.

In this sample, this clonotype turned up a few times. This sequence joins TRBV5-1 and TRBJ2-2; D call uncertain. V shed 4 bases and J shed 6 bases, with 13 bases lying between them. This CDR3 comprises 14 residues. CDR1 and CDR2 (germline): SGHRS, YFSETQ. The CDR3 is CASSPSRTAGELFF. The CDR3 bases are TGCGCCAGCAGCCCGAGTAGGACGGCCGGGGAGCTGTTTTTT.

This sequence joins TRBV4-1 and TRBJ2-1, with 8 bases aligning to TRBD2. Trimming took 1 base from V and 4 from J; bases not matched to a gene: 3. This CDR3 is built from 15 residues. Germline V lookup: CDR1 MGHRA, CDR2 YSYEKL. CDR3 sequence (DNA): TGCGCCAGCAGCCAAGGACTAGCGAGATACAATGAGCAGTTCTTC. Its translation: CASSQGLARYNEQFF.

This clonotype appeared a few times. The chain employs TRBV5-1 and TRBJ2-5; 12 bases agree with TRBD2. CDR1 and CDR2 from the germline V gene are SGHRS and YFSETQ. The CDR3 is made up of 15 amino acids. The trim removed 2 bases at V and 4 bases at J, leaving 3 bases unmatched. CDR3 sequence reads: CASSFGLAGTETQYF. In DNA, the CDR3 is TGCGCCAGCAGCTTCGGACTAGCGGGAACAGAGACCCAGTACTTC.

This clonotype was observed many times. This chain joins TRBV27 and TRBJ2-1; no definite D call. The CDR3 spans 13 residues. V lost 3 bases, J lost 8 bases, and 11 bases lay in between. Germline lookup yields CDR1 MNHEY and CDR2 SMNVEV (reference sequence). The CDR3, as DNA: TGTGCCAGCAGTTTTCGGAGCGTGGATGAGCAGTTCTTC. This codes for CASSFRSVDEQFF.

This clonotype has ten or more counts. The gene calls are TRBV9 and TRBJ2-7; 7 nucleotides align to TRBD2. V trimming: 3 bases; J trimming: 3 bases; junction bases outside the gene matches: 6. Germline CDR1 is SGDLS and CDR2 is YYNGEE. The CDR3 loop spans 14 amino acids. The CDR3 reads CASSGGGGSYEQYF. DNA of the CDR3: TGTGCCAGCAGCGGGGGAGGCGGGAGCTACGAGCAGTACTTC.

CDR3 DNA sequence: TGTGCCAGCAGTGACCGGGAGCTAGATGGATGGGAGCTGTTTTTT. This codes for CASSDRELDGWELFF. The V call is TRBV6-4, the J call TRBJ2-2; D possibly corresponds to TRBD2 (6 bases). The CDR3 runs to 15 residues. Per germline, CDR1 MRHNA and CDR2 SNTAGT. The V end lost 2 bases, the J end lost 9 bases, and 16 bases lay between the germline ends.